This TCR beta chain was recovered during a study of blood T cell repertoires in COVID-19. CDR3 size: 15 residues. The V gene lost 5 bases and the J gene lost 8 bases, with 21 bases spanning the gap. Germline values: CDR1 SGHTA, CDR2 FQGNSA. The repertoire was sequenced with immunoSEQ multiplex PCR; TCRdb's copy has only in-frame clones and lacks some. The sample lists roughly 230,000 clones, roughly 85% seen once, with 6.6% in the top ten. The J gene is TRBJ1-2, the V gene TRBV7-2, with a possible D match to TRBD1 (5 bases). The sequencing sample was made of PBMCs or T cells enriched from blood (not recorded which). The TCR originated in a woman aged 45-60 years who had been exposed to COVID-19. The CDR3 loop is CASSPLSQGKWGYTF. The DNA of the CDR3 is TGTGCCAGCAGCCCACTAAGTCAGGGAAAATGGGGCTACACCTTC.